This T cell receptor (beta chain) was observed in a study of beta chain features in type 1 diabetes. Study overall: About 110 million sorted cells were examined across all samples.

Since all of the isolated RNA was reverse transcribed, expressed TCRB transcripts were what got sequenced. Generated by immunoSEQ multiplex PCR, the TCRdb table keeps only in-frame clones and is missing some. The sample consists of more than 550,000 clones, more than 13% of them appearing once. Via CD45RO/CCR7/CD25/CD127/CD95/CD27, cells of the CD4+ naive, central memory, regulatory and stem cell-like memory subsets were sorted. In its sample, this clone was seen a few times. Its target is not known. The CDR3 is 13 amino acids. V gave up 3 bases and J gave up 6 bases, with 11 bases separating them. Germline values: CDR1 SNHLY, CDR2 FYNNEI. General study findings and limits: Insertion counts at VDJ junctions were lower in type 1 diabetes patients, who also showed more deletions there. Among all four CD4+ subsets, Type 1 diabetes patients had TCRB CDR3s that were moderately but significantly shorter. An over-representation of cells with high TCR expression could result from cDNA sequencing.

The receptor was derived from a man in his late teens or twenties with type 1 diabetes. The sequenced sample consisted of naive CD4+ T cells from blood. The chain combines TRBV2 with TRBJ1-2, with TRBD1 as a possible D gene (5 bases). The CDR3 loop reads CASSDRQGNGYTF. The CDR3 DNA follows: TGTGCCAGCAGTGATCGGCAGGGTAATGGCTACACCTTC.